The clone carrying this T cell receptor (beta chain) was seen at least ten times. Its antigen remains unknown. Amplification targeted TCR beta CDR3 regions from RNA transcripts. The HTBI primer set was used in a first-round RT-PCR of the TCR CDR3. One entry per CDR3 protein results from TCRdb running MiXCR on the multiplex PCR reads. The data show around 600,000 distinct CDR3 sequences, roughly 14% seen once. The sample belongs to a study of T cells in Graves' hyperthyroidism and ophthalmopathy. Uncontrolled infection, other autoimmune disease, pregnancy and lactation each barred patients from inclusion. Study-level points and caveats: Blood also showed most of the thyroid clonotypes that were expanded above 0.001. For ophthalmopathy, model prediction preceded onset by a median 6.5 months.

V was shortened by 1 base and J by 9 bases, with 16 bases between the two germline ends. Germline loops: CDR1 MDHEN, CDR2 SYDVKM. The CDR3 is 15 amino acids. V gene TRBV28 combines with J gene TRBJ2-1; TRBD2 might be the D (5 bases). This TCR came from a woman between 50 and 59 years old with Graves' ophthalmopathy. The sample comprised blood. The CDR3 DNA reads as TGTGCCAGCAGTTTATCTGGGAGAGCTCCAACTGAGCAGTTCTTC. Protein: CASSLSGRAPTEQFF.